This TCR beta chain was documented in a study of T-cell memory formation after mild COVID-19. Study-level information: Clusters of TCRs were largely donor specific.

This clonotype was seen a handful of times. Its cognate antigen is unknown. A 5'RACE reaction primed in the constant segment made cDNA libraries of TCR alpha and TCR beta, and these carried sample barcodes and UMIs. One entry per CDR3 protein results from TCRdb running MiXCR on the 5' RACE reads. The data contain about 110,000 distinct CDR3 sequences, around 17% of them singletons. Trimming took 0 bases from V and 5 from J, leaving 7 bases between them. Germline values: CDR1 LGHDT, CDR2 YNNKEL (reference sequence). The CDR3 consists of 13 residues. Study results and limitations: Of the contracting clones, CD4+ ones lay mainly in CM and EM, and CD8+ ones in EMRA. Whereas later expanders leaned CD4+, clones contracting day 15 to 85 showed a balanced CD4/CD8 makeup.

This sequence originates from a man between 18 and 35 years old who had mild COVID-19 (a few samples of this study predate the infection). Cell type and time point are not known. J is TRBJ1-2 and V is TRBV3-1; D is ambiguous. The source material was PBMCs or a T cell subset sorted from them (not recorded which). The CDR3 coding sequence is TGTGCCAGCAGCCAAGAAGTCCCTTATGGCTACACCTTC. Protein sequence: CASSQEVPYGYTF.